This is a list of T cell receptor beta chains from one sample in a study of cytomegalovirus exposure and HLA in healthy donors. TCRdb's table, derived via immunoSEQ multiplex PCR, lists solely in-frame clones and lacks some. The data contain over 20,000 clones, 60% to 80% of them singletons. Sequenced input: PBMCs. All receptors derive from a male donor in good health and CMV-seronegative. Each CDR3 is given without its conserved first and last residue.

j_call v_call cdr3_length cdr3_aa
TRBJ1-5 TRBV4-3 12 ASSQGQGEEPQH
TRBJ1-2 TRBV7-4 14 ASSPHSAGGNYGYT
TRBJ2-3 TRBV27 13 ASSWAGGITDTQY
TRBJ2-7 TRBV9 11 ASSKRGGYEQY
TRBJ2-3 TRBV7-7 14 ASSPGLAGVIDTQY
TRBJ1-2 TRBV15 13 ATKGQGAVDYGYT
TRBJ2-5 TRBV21-1 14 ASSQLSGLIQETQY
TRBJ2-5 TRBV5-4 15 ASSPDMERERQETQY
TRBJ2-5 TRBV28 14 ASSSSSAGGLKTQY
TRBJ2-3 TRBV19 13 ASSIEGQGTDTQY
TRBJ2-7 TRBV4-3 12 ASSQDVSAYEQY
TRBJ1-5 TRBV2 13 ASSEGTLSNQPQH
TRBJ2-7 TRBV28 13 ASSSPSGRAREQY
TRBJ2-7 TRBV2 13 ASSEPPGGRNEQY
TRBJ1-1 TRBV7-9 15 ASTPSYGSLLNTEAF
- TRBV10-3 12 AIRRLAGAYEQY
TRBJ2-7 TRBV5-6 11 ASSFHRDYEQY
TRBJ2-3 TRBV7-9 12 ASSPRGVGDTQY
TRBJ2-4 TRBV4-3 13 ASSQGRDPDNIQY
TRBJ1-4 TRBV4-2 14 ASSQEIGTGNEKLF
TRBJ1-1 TRBV7-9 12 ASSPRGGAHEAF
TRBJ1-2 TRBV6-5 12 ASRMGEGVYGYT
TRBJ2-7 TRBV15 13 ATSRDGTSPYEQY
TRBJ2-7 TRBV4-1 17 ASSQGSGLAGETYYEQY
TRBJ2-7 TRBV5-4 11 ASSFGDSYEQY
TRBJ2-2 TRBV2 10 ASRAGPGELF
TRBJ1-4 TRBV25-1 15 ASFGTEGFNTNEKLF
TRBJ1-2 TRBV7-9 13 SSSLGTSGGYGYT
TRBJ2-7 TRBV7-2 11 ASKTGGSGEQY
TRBJ1-4 TRBV7-2 12 ASSYRATNEKLF
TRBJ2-5 TRBV25-1 14 ASSPNPQGAQETQY
TRBJ1-5 TRBV28 13 ASSSSVGSDQPQH
TRBJ2-2 TRBV27 13 ASSFFRGDTGELF
TRBJ2-5 TRBV7-7 12 ASSLAGARETQY
TRBJ2-5 TRBV7-9 12 ASSLVAGGQEQY
TRBJ2-1 TRBV20-1 8 SATSYEQF
TRBJ2-7 TRBV29-1 12 SVSTPGQRYEQY
TRBJ1-1 TRBV19 10 ASSSRYTEAF
TRBJ1-1 TRBV11-2 14 ASSGENRVLGGEAF
TRBJ1-5 TRBV19 11 ASRADRYQPQH
TRBJ2-3 TRBV28 15 ASSLCELKMSTDTQY
TRBJ2-7 TRBV6-5 13 ASSPGQEPTYEQY
TRBJ1-1 TRBV6-5 10 ASSPGGTEAF
TRBJ2-2 TRBV2 11 ARSRENTGELF
TRBJ1-6 TRBV2 13 ASSPQGRGRSPLH
TRBJ2-3 TRBV4-3 14 ASSQVAGASTDTQY
TRBJ2-1 TRBV5-6 14 ASSLALGQGYNEQF
TRBJ1-4 TRBV5-1 13 ASSLVGDRAEKLF
TRBJ2-2 TRBV4-2 16 ASSQDLGLAMGTGELF
TRBJ2-2 TRBV11-2 15 ASSLVPGLAVIGELF
TRBJ2-3 TRBV4-3 13 ASSPPGGGTDTQY
TRBJ2-2 TRBV6-4 11 ASRTGATGELF
TRBJ1-2 TRBV7-3 12 ASSPGAKNYGYT